The clone carrying this T cell receptor (beta chain) appeared once. Antigen specificity is unknown. With 5 bases clipped from V and 9 bases from J, the junction kept 10 bases outside the gene matches. This CDR3 spans 14 amino acids. CDR1 is SGHRS and CDR2 is YFSETQ in the germline V gene. TCRdb keeps only in-frame clones here, not all; method: immunoSEQ multiplex PCR. The table lists tens of thousands of clones, 85% to 95% of them singletons. The entry originates in a study of T cell responses to AZD1222 COVID-19 vaccine. Second-dose groups at about 4 or about 12 weeks were pooled. Findings and caveats of the study: Repertoires were sampled only after the peak T cell response. Spike-specific TCR breadth and depth rose after two AZD1222 doses. Clonal diversity may have been underestimated, and the donors were mostly white British, with more females than males.

This clonotype originated in an adult who received the AZD1222 COVID-19 vaccine. This sequence joins TRBV5-1 and TRBJ2-7; 11 nucleotides match TRBD2. Sequenced here: peripheral blood, sampled 28 days after the second AZD1222 dose. The CDR3 loop reads CASSSTSGAAPQYF. Here the CDR3 DNA reads TGCGCCAGCAGTTCGACTAGCGGGGCGGCCCCGCAGTACTTC.